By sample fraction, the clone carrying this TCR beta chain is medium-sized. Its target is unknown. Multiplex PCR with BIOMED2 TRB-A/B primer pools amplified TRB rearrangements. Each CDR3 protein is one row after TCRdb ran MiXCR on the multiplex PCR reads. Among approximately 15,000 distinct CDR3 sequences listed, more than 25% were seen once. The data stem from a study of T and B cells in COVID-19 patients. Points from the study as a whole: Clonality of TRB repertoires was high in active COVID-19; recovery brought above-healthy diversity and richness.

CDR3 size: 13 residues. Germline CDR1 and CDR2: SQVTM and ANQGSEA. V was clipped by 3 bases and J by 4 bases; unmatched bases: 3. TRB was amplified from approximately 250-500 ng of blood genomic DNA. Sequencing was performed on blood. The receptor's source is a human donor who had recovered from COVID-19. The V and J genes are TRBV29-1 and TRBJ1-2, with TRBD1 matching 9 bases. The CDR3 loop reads CSVEGTGSYGYTF. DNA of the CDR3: TGCAGCGTTGAGGGGACAGGGAGCTATGGCTACACCTTC.